Listed here is a single T cell receptor (beta chain). Antigen unknown. This entry belongs to a study of T cell responses to AZD1222 COVID-19 vaccine. This table comes from immunoSEQ multiplex PCR, and its TCRdb copy is limited to in-frame clones, with some not included. The data contain about 210,000 clones, roughly 94% of them singletons. Study observations and caveats: Spike-specific TCR breadth and depth both grew after two AZD1222 doses. Regions 160-218 and 743-854 held dominance among vaccine-associated CD4 TCRs, which spanned spike.

Germline V gene lookup returns CDR1 SGHTA and CDR2 FQGNSA. V shed 4 bases and J shed 7 bases, with 17 bases lying between them. There are 14 residues in the CDR3. V is TRBV7-2 and J is TRBJ2-7; tentative D call: TRBD1 (6 bases). The material sequenced was peripheral blood, taken 28 days after the second dose of the MenACWY control vaccine. The receptor's source is an adult who received the MenACWY meningococcal vaccine as a control. The CDR3 here is CASSSTGPLMEQYF. The CDR3 DNA sequence: TGTGCCAGCAGCTCGACAGGTCCGTTGATGGAGCAGTACTTC. Supplemented by reference TRBV7-2 and TRBJ2-7, the full variable domain reads GAGVSQSPSNKVTEKGKDVELRCDPISGHTALYWYRQSLGQGLEFLIYFQGNSAPDKSGLPSDRFSAERTGGSVSTLTIQRTQQEDSAVYLCASSSTGPLMEQYFGPGTRLTVT.